The 24 T cell receptor beta chains below come from one sample, sequenced in a study of blood T cell repertoires in COVID-19. Clones were sequenced by immunoSEQ multiplex PCR, and TCRdb holds only the in-frame ones, with some missing. The sample shows roughly 200,000 clones, over 75% of them seen only once. The specimen sequenced was peripheral blood. These receptors were obtained from a man aged 45 to 65 with acute or convalescent COVID-19.

This clone came up a few times. This chain links TRBV5-1 with TRBJ2-7, with TRBD2 matching 9 bases. The germline gives CDR1 SGHRS, CDR2 YFSETQ. CDR3 size: 15 residues. Losses at the gene ends were 4 bases for V and 1 base for J; bases not matched to a gene: 6. CDR3: CASSVGLAGSYEQYF. In DNA, the CDR3 is TGCGCCAGCAGCGTGGGACTAGCAGGGTCCTACGAGCAGTACTTC.

This rearrangement joins TRBV5-4 to TRBJ2-3; D not resolved. CDR1 and CDR2 from the germline V gene are SGHNT and YYREEE (reference sequence). The CDR3 has 17 amino acids. V lost 0 bases, J lost 0 bases, and 14 bases lay in between. The CDR3 is CASSLGAGRFSTDTQYF. The CDR3 DNA reads as TGTGCCAGCAGCTTGGGGGCAGGAAGATTTAGCACAGATACGCAGTATTTT.

V usage is TRBV28 and J usage is TRBJ1-1; D unclear. With 2 bases removed from V and 7 bases from J, the gap between germline ends came to 17 bases. The CDR3 contains 15 residues. In germline, CDR1 is MDHEN, CDR2 SYDVKM. CDR3 sequence reads: CASSLTGAAVREAFF. The CDR3 nucleotides are TGTGCCAGCAGTTTAACGGGAGCGGCTGTCCGTGAAGCTTTCTTT. Complete variable domain (other parts from reference TRBV28 and TRBJ1-1): DVKVTQSSRYLVKRTGEKVFLECVQDMDHENMFWYRQDPGLGLRLIYFSYDVKMKEKGDIPEGYSVSREKKERFSLILESASTNQTSMYLCASSLTGAAVREAFFGQGTRLTVV.

The CDR3 here is CASRAGGQPQHF. As DNA, the CDR3 is TGTGCCAGCAGAGCAGGGGGACAGCCCCAGCATTTT. This chain joins TRBV6-5 and TRBJ1-5; 7 bases are shared with TRBD1. Germline V lookup: CDR1 MNHEY, CDR2 SVGAGI. With 6 bases clipped from V and 7 bases from J, the junction kept 3 bases outside the gene matches. This CDR3 contains 12 residues.

The CDR3: CASNIISGGNEQFF. The CDR3 coding sequence is TGTGCCAGCAACATAATTTCAGGGGGCAATGAGCAGTTCTTC. The chain joins TRBV5-6 to TRBJ2-1, with TRBD1 matching over 7 bases. The CDR3 contains 14 residues. Germline V lookup: CDR1 SGHDT, CDR2 YYEEEE. J gave up 6 bases and V 6 bases, and 9 bases lay outside the gene matches.

The chain uses TRBV27 and TRBJ1-5; D may be TRBD1 (6 bases). The V gene lost 0 bases and the J gene lost 6 bases, with 15 bases spanning the gap. The CDR3 covers 16 residues. Germline CDR1 is MNHEY and CDR2 is SMNVEV (reference sequence). The CDR3 reads CASSLSAGAKSQPQHF. The CDR3, as DNA: TGTGCCAGCAGTTTATCGGCAGGGGCCAAAAGTCAGCCCCAGCATTTT.

CDR3 protein: CASSLGRRVTEAFF. The CDR3 nucleotides are TGTGCCAGCAGCTTGGGACGGAGGGTCACTGAAGCTTTCTTT. The genes are TRBV5-5 and TRBJ1-1; D ambiguous. Trimming cost V 0 bases and J 4 bases, with 10 bases left between them. Germline V lookup: CDR1 SGHKS, CDR2 YYEKEE (reference sequence). There are 14 residues in the CDR3.

The rearrangement links TRBV4-1 to TRBJ2-7, with 8 bases aligning to TRBD1. CDR3 length: 14 residues. Unmatched junction bases numbered 7, after V lost 4 bases and J lost 5 bases. The V gene's germline CDR1 is MGHRA and CDR2 YSYEKL. The CDR3 loop reads CASSRTGQVNEQYF. The CDR3 DNA sequence: TGCGCCAGCAGCCGCACGGGACAGGTGAACGAGCAGTACTTC.

CDR3 in amino acids: CSALRGVSQYF. The DNA for the CDR3 is TGCAGTGCTCTCCGCGGTGTTTCCCAGTACTTC. This chain links TRBV20-1 with TRBJ2-5; D gene ambiguous. V lost 5 bases to trimming and J lost 9 bases, with 13 bases between them. This CDR3 has 11 amino acids. Germline assignment: CDR1 DFQATT and CDR2 SNEGSKA (reference sequence).

The V gene is TRBV27, the J gene TRBJ2-2; 8 bases align to TRBD2. The length of the CDR3 is 21 residues. J gave up 1 base and V 7 bases, and 23 bases lay outside the gene matches. The germline V gene has CDR1 MNHEY and CDR2 SMNVEV (reference sequence). CDR3: CASKQQGYPSGRAVNTGELFF. In DNA form, the CDR3 reads TGTGCCAGCAAGCAACAGGGTTACCCCTCCGGGAGGGCCGTGAACACCGGGGAGCTGTTTTTT.

This chain joins TRBV28 and TRBJ1-4; 7 bases match TRBD1. Germline-derived CDR1 and CDR2 are MDHEN and SYDVKM. V was pared by 6 bases and J by 4 bases, with 5 bases of the junction left unmatched. The CDR3 has 14 residues. CDR3 sequence (DNA): TGTGCCAGCAGGCTGACAGGGCTTAATGAAAAACTGTTTTTT. This translates into CASRLTGLNEKLFF.

The chain couples TRBV6-2 or TRBV6-3 to TRBJ1-2; 7 bases line up with TRBD1. CDR1 is MNHEY and CDR2 is SVGEGT in the germline V gene. CDR3 length equals 12 residues. Trimming took 5 bases from V and 8 from J; bases not matched to a gene: 5. Here the CDR3 reads CASSQRQGGYTF. DNA of the CDR3: TGTGCCAGCAGTCAACGACAGGGAGGCTACACCTTC.

This chain joins TRBV6-5 and TRBJ2-6; possibly TRBD1 for D (6 bases). Germline V gives CDR1 MNHEY, CDR2 SVGAGI. V was clipped by 5 bases and J by 2 bases, with 7 bases between them. The CDR3 loop spans 14 amino acids. The CDR3 region is CASSRQAGANVLTF. DNA for the CDR3: TGTGCCAGCAGTCGACAGGCTGGGGCCAACGTCCTGACTTTC.

V and J are TRBV27 and TRBJ1-1; D call uncertain. Trimming shortened V by 5 bases and J by 4 bases, and 8 bases separated the two germline ends. The CDR3 loop spans 12 amino acids. Germline assignment: CDR1 MNHEY and CDR2 SMNVEV (reference sequence). The CDR3 sequence is CASSEGATEAFF. In nucleotides, the CDR3 is TGTGCCAGCAGTGAGGGTGCCACTGAAGCTTTCTTT.

The genes are TRBV28 and TRBJ2-2, with TRBD2 matching over 9 bases. V dropped 6 bases and J dropped 4; count of bases not matched to a gene: 6. The CDR3 has 15 residues. In germline, CDR1 is MDHEN, CDR2 SYDVKM. The CDR3, as DNA: TGTGCCAGCAGCCGACTAGCGGTTCTCACCGGGGAGCTGTTTTTT. Translation gives CASSRLAVLTGELFF.

The chain uses TRBV6-5 and TRBJ1-1; D ambiguous. Between the trimmed V and J ends, which lost 7 bases and 1 base, there was a span of 10 bases. This CDR3 contains 13 residues. Germline CDR1 MNHEY, CDR2 SVGAGI. DNA for the CDR3: TGTGCCAGCATCCGGGCGGGGAACACTGAAGCTTTCTTT. Amino acids: CASIRAGNTEAFF.

The rearrangement links TRBV12-3 or TRBV12-4 to TRBJ2-1; D uncertain. V lost 0 bases and J lost 9, with 6 bases in between. There are 12 residues in the CDR3. CDR3 sequence reads: CASSLAPTEQFF. Here the CDR3 DNA reads TGTGCCAGCAGTTTAGCGCCTACTGAGCAGTTCTTC.

The chain employs TRBV6-5 and TRBJ1-2; TRBD1 might be the D (6 bases). Germline V gene data show CDR1 as MNHEY and CDR2 as SVGAGI. This CDR3 spans 16 amino acids. The ends were cut back, 0 bases at V and 0 bases at J, with 11 bases in the middle. CDR3 DNA: TGTGCCAGCAGTTACTCCAACAGGGAAGCTAACTATGGCTACACCTTC. Residues: CASSYSNREANYGYTF.

This chain joins TRBV20-1 and TRBJ1-4; no definite D call. Per the germline V gene, CDR1 is DFQATT and CDR2 is SNEGSKA (reference sequence). Trimming cost V 2 bases and J 7 bases, with 5 bases left between them. CDR3 size: 11 residues. The CDR3: CSARTGEKLFF. As DNA, the CDR3 is TGCAGTGCTAGAACGGGTGAAAAACTGTTTTTT.

The gene calls are TRBV27 and TRBJ2-1; 7 bases match TRBD1. This CDR3 is built from 14 residues. V dropped 0 bases and J dropped 6; count of bases not matched to a gene: 2. Germline loops: CDR1 MNHEY, CDR2 SMNVEV (reference sequence). CDR3 coding DNA: TGTGCCAGCAGTTTATCTGCAGGGGGCAATGAGCAGTTCTTC. It encodes CASSLSAGGNEQFF.

The CDR3 here is CASSEAFGGFKNIQYF. The DNA for the CDR3 is TGTGCCAGCAGTGAAGCCTTCGGAGGTTTCAAAAACATTCAGTACTTC. The rearrangement joins TRBV6-1 to TRBJ2-4; possible D gene TRBD2, 5 bases. Germline V gives CDR1 MNHNS, CDR2 SASEGT. The CDR3 sequence is 16 residues long. V was pared by 0 bases and J by 3 bases, with 12 bases between.

The CDR3 reads CASSLGLATNTGELFF. As DNA, the CDR3 is TGTGCCAGCAGCTTGGGACTAGCGACGAACACCGGGGAGCTGTTTTTT. V gene TRBV5-6 combines with J gene TRBJ2-2; 8 bases match TRBD2. The V segment lost 0 bases and the J segment 0 bases; nucleotides outside the gene matches: 1. CDR1 and CDR2 (germline): SGHDT, YYEEEE. The CDR3 loop spans 16 amino acids.

The chain uses TRBV7-2 and TRBJ2-3; maybe TRBD2 (5 bases). The CDR3 has 13 residues. The V end lost 1 base, the J end lost 4 bases, and 6 bases lay between the germline ends. CDR1 and CDR2 (germline): SGHTA, FQGNSA. The CDR3: CASSLGGPDTQYF. CDR3 DNA sequence: TGTGCCAGCAGCTTAGGCGGGCCAGATACGCAGTATTTT.

The chain couples TRBV7-2 to TRBJ2-5; 13 bases are a match to TRBD2. The CDR3 spans 16 residues. V was clipped by 6 bases and J by 5 bases; unmatched bases: 9. Germline V lookup: CDR1 SGHTA, CDR2 FQGNSA. DNA of the CDR3: TGTGCCAGCAGATACCCGGGACTAGCGGGATTGGAGACCCAGTACTTC. Translated, it gives CASRYPGLAGLETQYF.